The 12 T cell receptor beta chains reported below all come from one sample, sequenced in a study of tumor-infiltrating lymphocytes in primary liver carcinoma. Production of TCR beta cDNA used roughly 500 ng total RNA together with a constant-region primer. Each TCR beta library was derived from three nested multiplex PCR rounds that employed slightly modified ARM-PCR. TRBV1-TRBV30 forward and Cbeta reverse primers drove the first two roughly 10-cycle rounds. Using its own MiXCR run on the multiplex PCR reads, TCRdb lists one record per CDR3 protein. The profile covers about 120,000 distinct CDR3 sequences, with around 65% appearing a single time and over 8% taken by the ten largest. The study co-extracted DNA and RNA from 20-30 mg of unsorted bulk tissue. The sequencing sample was made of tumor-adjacent normal liver tissue. These receptors all stem from a woman in her sixties or seventies with primary liver carcinoma and hepatitis B virus infection.

On this clonotype itself: The junction departs from germline at one end; a sequencing error may be responsible. The gene calls are TRBV12-3 or TRBV12-4 and TRBJ2-5; 10 bases are shared with TRBD2. The CDR3 contains 15 residues. CDR3 residues: CTSSVLAGIQETQYF. The DNA for the CDR3 is TGTACCAGCAGTGTACTAGCGGGGATTCAAGAGACCCAGTACTTC.

As for this clonotype: Given a much more abundant clone one base away, this may be a read error. This chain connects TRBV5-1 to TRBJ2-7; 7 bases are a match to TRBD2. With V trimmed by 4 bases and J by 6 bases, 7 bases remained unmatched. Per the germline V gene, CDR1 is SGHRS and CDR2 is YFSETQ. CDR3 length: 13 residues. CDR3 nucleotides: TGCGCCAGCAGCGTGGACGGGGGGAGCGAGCAGTACTTC. Translated, it gives CASSVDGGSEQYF.

In the case of this clonotype: Because the CDR3 is missing its conserved closing phenylalanine or tryptophan, this is likely a read error. It is unclear where the CDR3 begins or ends on the DNA, so no DNA is shown, and the CDR3 is as TCRdb lists it. The rearrangement joins TRBV29-1 to TRBJ2-7; no DNA check was done on the table's D call, TRBD1. With termini counted, the CDR3 has 15 amino acids. Germline CDR1 and CDR2: SQVTM and ANQGSEA. CDR3 loop: CSVREGVSSSYEQCL.

For this clonotype: The conserved phenylalanine or tryptophan is not found at the CDR3 terminus, so this likely reflects a read error. This chain joins TRBV11-2 and TRBJ1-6; 7 bases are a match to TRBD1. The germline gives CDR1 SGHAT, CDR2 FQNNGV. The CDR3 totals 14 residues. The CDR3: CASSQTGRNSSLHL. DNA for the CDR3: TGTGCTAGCAGCCAGACAGGGAGGAATTCATCCCTCCACCTT.

On this clonotype: An end of the junction does not agree with germline; a read error may underlie this. This CDR3 is CAGSLDLTSGSDEQFF. DNA for the CDR3: TGTGCCGGCAGCTTAGATCTGACGAGTGGGAGCGATGAGCAGTTCTTC. This rearrangement joins TRBV11-2 to TRBJ2-1, with TRBD2 as a possible D gene (5 bases). This CDR3 comprises 16 residues. In germline, CDR1 is SGHAT, CDR2 FQNNGV.

Turning to this clonotype: This may stem from a read error, because a much larger clone lies one nucleotide away. The chain combines TRBV28 with TRBJ2-3, with D maybe TRBD2 (5 bases). This CDR3 has 16 amino acids. The germline gives CDR1 MDHEN, CDR2 SYDVKM. For the CDR3, the DNA is TGTGACAGCAGTCTAGTACTAGTATCGGACACAGATACGCAGTATTTT. Its translation: CDSSLVLVSDTDTQYF.

With regard to this clonotype: A much larger clone sits a single nucleotide away, making a read error possible. V usage is TRBV10-3 and J usage is TRBJ2-7; no clear D gene. CDR3 length: 12 amino acids. Germline-derived CDR1 and CDR2 are ENHRY and SYGVKD. The CDR3 nucleotides read TGTGCCATCAGGGAGTCGGTCCGCGAGCAGTACTTC. It codes for CAIRESVREQYF.

Turning to this clonotype: A much larger clonotype is one base distant, so this may be a read error. V is TRBV6-5 and J is TRBJ1-1, with D perhaps matching TRBD1 (5 bases). CDR3 length equals 14 residues. Germline V gives CDR1 MNHEY, CDR2 SVGAGI. The CDR3, as DNA: TGTGTCAGCAGTTACTCGTGGGACGGTCCTGAAGCTTTCTTT. As protein: CVSSYSWDGPEAFF.

In its sample, this clonotype was seen many times. This chain uses TRBV28 with TRBJ2-1; D call uncertain. The V end lost 3 bases, the J end lost 2 bases, and 8 bases lay between the germline ends. Germline CDR1 MDHEN, CDR2 SYDVKM. The CDR3 loop spans 14 amino acids. The CDR3 loop is CASSFRRTYNEQFF. The CDR3 DNA reads as TGTGCCAGCAGTTTCAGGCGAACCTACAATGAGCAGTTCTTC.

A word on this clonotype: A clone one base away is much larger, so this may be a read error. This rearrangement joins TRBV5-1 to TRBJ1-1; D uncertain. Germline CDR1 is SGHRS and CDR2 is YFSETQ. This CDR3 region has 12 residues. The CDR3 loop is CTSGPRNTEAFF. CDR3 nucleotides: TGCACCAGCGGGCCCAGGAACACTGAAGCTTTCTTT. Supplemented by reference TRBV5-1 and TRBJ1-1, the full variable domain reads KAGVTQTPRYLIKTRGQQVTLSCSPISGHRSVSWYQQTPGQGLQFLFEYFSETQRNKGNFPGRFSGRQFSNSRSEMNVSTLELGDSALYLCTSGPRNTEAFFGQGTRLTVV.

As for this clonotype: A junction boundary mismatches the germline segment, possibly from a read error. The V call is TRBV29-1, the J call TRBJ2-1, with no clear D. The germline gives CDR1 SQVTM, CDR2 ANQGSEA. This CDR3 has 14 residues. The DNA of the CDR3 is TGCAGCCTTGAACCCCAGTCCTCCTACAATGAGCAGCTCTTC. It codes for CSLEPQSSYNEQLF.

Points on this clonotype: Being one base from a much bigger clone, this may be a read error. The genes are TRBV28 and TRBJ2-1; TRBD2 agrees at 9 bases. This CDR3 comprises 14 residues. Germline V gives CDR1 MDHEN, CDR2 SYDVKM. DNA of the CDR3: TGTGCCAGCTCTTCTAGCGGGATGGGCAATGAGGAGTTCTTC. Translation gives CASSSSGMGNEEFF.